Below are 16 T cell receptor beta chains sequenced from a single sample in a study of T cells in women clearing cervical HPV infection. Sequencing was performed with immunoSEQ multiplex PCR; in TCRdb, only in-frame clones are kept and a portion is missing. The table for this sample gives about 41,000 clones. Material for sequencing was blood buffy coat. Receptor source: a woman between 18 and 70 years old with a cervical HPV16 infection that either progressed to CIN3+ or cleared (not recorded which).

In regard to this clone: Read sequence stops 3 residues before the CDR3 end, and the germline J gene provides the missing end. The V and J genes are TRBV7-7 and TRBJ1-3, with TRBD1 as a possible D gene (5 bases). Germline assignment: CDR1 SSHAT and CDR2 FNYEAQ (reference sequence). This CDR3 is 16 amino acids long. Between the trimmed V and J ends, which lost 1 base and 2 bases, there was a span of 12 bases. The chain's CDR3 is CASSLGFKGTGNTIYF. The DNA read from the CDR3 is TGTGCCAGCAGCTTAGGATTCAAGGGGACTGGAAACACC.

Points on this clone: The read gets to within 3 residues of the CDR3 end, and the germline J gene fills in the rest. V and J are TRBV4-1 and TRBJ1-3; D is possibly TRBD1 (6 bases). The CDR3 is 16 amino acids. Germline V CDR1 and CDR2: MGHRA, YSYEKL. Deletions cut 1 base from V and 4 bases from J, with 14 bases between. CDR3 DNA, as far as it was read: TGCGCCAGCAGCCAAGGATCAGGGGCCCCGGGAAACACC. Its protein product is CASSQGSGAPGNT. In full, the CDR3 reads CASSQGSGAPGNTIYF.

In regard to this clone: The sequenced fragment ends 3 residues before the CDR3 boundary, so the rest is inferred from the germline J gene. This chain connects TRBV7-2 to TRBJ2-5; D unclear. This CDR3 region has 13 residues. V lost 4 bases to trimming and J lost 5 bases, with 11 bases between them. Germline CDR1 and CDR2: SGHTA and FQGNSA. The covered CDR3 bases are TGTGCCAGCAGCTCGGCCCCGCGGGAGACC. It translates to CASSSAPRET. The entire CDR3 is CASSSAPRETQYF.

A word on this clone: The missing CDR3 end, 3 residues past where the read stops, is filled in from the germline J gene. This chain uses TRBV20-1 with TRBJ2-2; weak D call: TRBD2 (5 bases). V was clipped by 3 bases and J by 6 bases, with 11 bases between them. The CDR3 is 13 residues long. Per the germline V gene, CDR1 is DFQATT and CDR2 is SNEGSKA (reference sequence). The CDR3 is CSASEGVSGELFF. Partial CDR3 DNA: TGCAGTGCTAGTGAGGGTGTTTCCGGGGAG.

CDR3 bases read: TGTGCCAGTAGTACCGCGGACAGGGCCAAAAACATT. Translated, it gives CASSTADRAKNI. The CDR3 as a whole reads CASSTADRAKNIQYF. V and J are TRBV19 and TRBJ2-4; 7 bases map to TRBD1. The read finishes 3 residues shy of the CDR3 end, and the germline J gene is used to complete it. J lost 1 base, V lost 4 bases, and 4 bases had no gene match. The CDR3 is 15 amino acids. Germline V gene lookup returns CDR1 LNHDA and CDR2 SQIVND (reference sequence). Complete variable domain (other parts from reference TRBV19 and TRBJ2-4): DGGITQSPKYLFRKEGQNVTLSCEQNLNHDAMYWYRQDPGQGLRLIYYSQIVNDFQKGDIAEGYSVSREKKESFPLTVTSAQKNPTAFYLCASSTADRAKNIQYFGAGTRLSVL.

Turning to this clone: The read terminates 3 residues ahead of where the CDR3 ends, so the germline J gene completes it. J is TRBJ2-3 and V is TRBV7-9; D ambiguous. Germline CDR1 SEHNR, CDR2 FQNEAQ (reference sequence). The CDR3 consists of 15 residues. V shed 2 bases and J shed 0 bases, with 9 bases lying between them. The CDR3 reads CASSLHGTSTDTQYF. CDR3 DNA, as far as it was read: TGTGCCAGCAGCTTACACGGTACTAGCACAGATACG. Based on the CDR3 plus reference TRBV7-9 and TRBJ2-3, the full variable domain is DTGVSQNPRHKITKRGQNVTFRCDPISEHNRLYWYRQTLGQGPEFLTYFQNEAQLEKSRLLSDRFSAERPKGSFSTLEIQRTEQGDSAMYLCASSLHGTSTDTQYFGPGTRLTVL.

Of note for this clone: Coverage ceases 3 residues before the CDR3 finishes, and the germline J gene fills in the end. This chain connects TRBV20-1 to TRBJ1-5; no definite D call. Germline V gene sequence: CDR1 DFQATT, CDR2 SNEGSKA (reference sequence). The V and J ends lost 2 bases and 0 bases respectively, with 2 bases between them. The CDR3 sequence is 12 residues long. This chain's CDR3 is CSARYSNQPQHF. The covered CDR3 bases are TGCAGTGCTAGATATAGCAATCAGCCC.

Concerning this clone itself: The read ends 3 residues before the CDR3 terminus; that terminus is restored from the germline J gene. V usage is TRBV10-2 and J usage is TRBJ2-5, with 11 bases matching TRBD2. With 2 bases clipped from V and 4 bases from J, the junction kept 3 bases outside the gene matches. CDR1 and CDR2 from the germline V gene are WSHSY and SAAADI. CDR3 length equals 15 residues. CDR3 sequence: CASSEGTSGVETQYF. The sequenced CDR3 bases are TGCGCCAGCAGTGAGGGGACTAGCGGCGTAGAGACC.

Concerning this clone: The read finishes 3 residues shy of the CDR3 end, and the germline J gene is used to complete it. The chain has TRBV5-1 and TRBJ1-5; the match to TRBD1 covers 7 bases. Per the germline V gene, CDR1 is SGHRS and CDR2 is YFSETQ. V shed 4 bases and J 0 bases; nucleotides not matched to a gene: 4. The CDR3 is made up of 15 amino acids. This CDR3 is CASSLGTASNQPQHF. The CDR3 bases that were read are TGCGCCAGCAGCCTCGGGACAGCTAGCAATCAGCCC. The entire variable domain, with the rest obtained from reference TRBV5-1 and TRBJ1-5, is as follows: KAGVTQTPRYLIKTRGQQVTLSCSPISGHRSVSWYQQTPGQGLQFLFEYFSETQRNKGNFPGRFSGRQFSNSRSEMNVSTLELGDSALYLCASSLGTASNQPQHFGDGTRLSIL.

Turning to this clone: The DNA ends 3 residues before the CDR3 does, and the rest of the CDR3 is filled in from the germline J gene. The J gene is TRBJ1-4, the V gene TRBV2, with 7 nucleotides matching TRBD1. This CDR3 comprises 16 residues. Germline V gives CDR1 SNHLY, CDR2 FYNNEI. Trimming cost V 8 bases and J 0 bases; bases outside gene matches: 9. CDR3 DNA (partial): TGTGCCAGCTCAAGGGACAGTGGCGCAACTAATGAAAAA. As protein: CASSRDSGATNEK. The CDR3 as a whole reads CASSRDSGATNEKLFF.

On this clone: The read falls 3 residues short of the CDR3 end, and the missing part is taken from the germline J gene. The chain carries TRBV19 and TRBJ2-5; D gene unclear. Trimming left V 8 bases short and J 5 bases short, with 6 bases between. This CDR3 spans 10 amino acids. Germline CDR1 LNHDA, CDR2 SQIVND (reference sequence). The CDR3 region is CASLSETQYF. The sequenced CDR3 bases are TGTGCCAGTTTGAGCGAGACC.

As concerns this clone: The read ends 3 residues shy of where the CDR3 ends; the end is completed using the germline J gene. The V call is TRBV5-1, the J call TRBJ1-2; D might be TRBD1 (5 bases). With 3 bases removed from V and 7 bases from J, the gap between germline ends came to 13 bases. The V gene's germline CDR1 is SGHRS and CDR2 YFSETQ. The CDR3 is made up of 13 amino acids. CDR3 region: CASSSEDSSGYTF. The CDR3 bases that were read are TGCGCCAGCAGCTCCGAAGACAGCAGTGGC.

Concerning this clone itself: Coverage ceases 3 residues before the CDR3 finishes, and the germline J gene fills in the end. The genes are TRBV10-1 and TRBJ2-1, with 8 positions matching TRBD2. The V and J ends lost 0 bases and 1 base, in that order; junction bases with no gene match: 5. CDR1 and CDR2 from the germline V gene are WNHNN and SYGVQD (reference sequence). The CDR3 has 17 residues. The sequenced part of the CDR3 DNA is TGCGCCAGCAGTGAGTCGGAGGCGGGAGGTTCCTACAATGAG. It encodes CASSESEAGGSYNE. The complete CDR3 protein is CASSESEAGGSYNEQFF.

Worth noting for this clone: The read ends 3 residues shy of where the CDR3 ends; the end is completed using the germline J gene. The gene calls are TRBV19 and TRBJ2-2; 8 bases agree with TRBD1. Germline assignment: CDR1 LNHDA and CDR2 SQIVND (reference sequence). This CDR3 spans 13 amino acids. Trimming at V came to 6 bases and at J to 5 bases, leaving 2 bases not matched to a gene. Partial CDR3 DNA: TGTGCCAGTAGACAGGGGGGAACCGGGGAG. This encodes CASRQGGTGE. The whole CDR3 protein is CASRQGGTGELFF.

Of note for this clone: The read terminates 3 residues before the CDR3 end, so the remaining end is supplied by the germline J gene. The chain recombines TRBV7-8 with TRBJ2-5, with 10 positions matching TRBD2. V dropped 4 bases and J dropped 1; count of bases not matched to a gene: 6. The CDR3 length is 16 residues. CDR1 SGHVS and CDR2 FQNEAQ come from the germline V gene. Partial CDR3 DNA: TGTGCCAGCAGCTCCGGACTAGCGGCACCCCAAGAGACC. It yields the protein CASSSGLAAPQET. The full CDR3 reads CASSSGLAAPQETQYF.

About this clone: The read falls 3 residues short of the CDR3 end, and the missing part is taken from the germline J gene. The rearrangement links TRBV19 to TRBJ1-6, with 9 nucleotides matching TRBD1. This CDR3 is built from 16 residues. J lost 5 bases, V lost 0 bases, and 2 bases had no gene match. Germline V CDR1 and CDR2: LNHDA, SQIVND (reference sequence). The DNA read from the CDR3 is TGTGCCAGTAGTATAGAGGGGACAGGGAATAATTCACCC. Translation gives CASSIEGTGNNSP. In full, the CDR3 reads CASSIEGTGNNSPLHF.